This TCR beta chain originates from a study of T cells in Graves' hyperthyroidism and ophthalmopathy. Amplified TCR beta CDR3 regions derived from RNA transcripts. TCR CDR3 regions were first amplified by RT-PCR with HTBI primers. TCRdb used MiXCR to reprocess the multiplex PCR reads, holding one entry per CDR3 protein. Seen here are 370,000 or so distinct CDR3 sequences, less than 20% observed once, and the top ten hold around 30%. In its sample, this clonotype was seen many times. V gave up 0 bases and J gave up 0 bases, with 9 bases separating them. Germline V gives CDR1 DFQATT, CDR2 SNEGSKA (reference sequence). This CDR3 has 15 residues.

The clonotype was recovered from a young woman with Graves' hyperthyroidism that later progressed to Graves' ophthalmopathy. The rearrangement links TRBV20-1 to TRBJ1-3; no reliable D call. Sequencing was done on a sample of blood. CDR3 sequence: CSARDRSGSGNTIYF. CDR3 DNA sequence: TGCAGTGCTAGAGATCGGTCAGGCTCTGGAAACACCATATATTTT.